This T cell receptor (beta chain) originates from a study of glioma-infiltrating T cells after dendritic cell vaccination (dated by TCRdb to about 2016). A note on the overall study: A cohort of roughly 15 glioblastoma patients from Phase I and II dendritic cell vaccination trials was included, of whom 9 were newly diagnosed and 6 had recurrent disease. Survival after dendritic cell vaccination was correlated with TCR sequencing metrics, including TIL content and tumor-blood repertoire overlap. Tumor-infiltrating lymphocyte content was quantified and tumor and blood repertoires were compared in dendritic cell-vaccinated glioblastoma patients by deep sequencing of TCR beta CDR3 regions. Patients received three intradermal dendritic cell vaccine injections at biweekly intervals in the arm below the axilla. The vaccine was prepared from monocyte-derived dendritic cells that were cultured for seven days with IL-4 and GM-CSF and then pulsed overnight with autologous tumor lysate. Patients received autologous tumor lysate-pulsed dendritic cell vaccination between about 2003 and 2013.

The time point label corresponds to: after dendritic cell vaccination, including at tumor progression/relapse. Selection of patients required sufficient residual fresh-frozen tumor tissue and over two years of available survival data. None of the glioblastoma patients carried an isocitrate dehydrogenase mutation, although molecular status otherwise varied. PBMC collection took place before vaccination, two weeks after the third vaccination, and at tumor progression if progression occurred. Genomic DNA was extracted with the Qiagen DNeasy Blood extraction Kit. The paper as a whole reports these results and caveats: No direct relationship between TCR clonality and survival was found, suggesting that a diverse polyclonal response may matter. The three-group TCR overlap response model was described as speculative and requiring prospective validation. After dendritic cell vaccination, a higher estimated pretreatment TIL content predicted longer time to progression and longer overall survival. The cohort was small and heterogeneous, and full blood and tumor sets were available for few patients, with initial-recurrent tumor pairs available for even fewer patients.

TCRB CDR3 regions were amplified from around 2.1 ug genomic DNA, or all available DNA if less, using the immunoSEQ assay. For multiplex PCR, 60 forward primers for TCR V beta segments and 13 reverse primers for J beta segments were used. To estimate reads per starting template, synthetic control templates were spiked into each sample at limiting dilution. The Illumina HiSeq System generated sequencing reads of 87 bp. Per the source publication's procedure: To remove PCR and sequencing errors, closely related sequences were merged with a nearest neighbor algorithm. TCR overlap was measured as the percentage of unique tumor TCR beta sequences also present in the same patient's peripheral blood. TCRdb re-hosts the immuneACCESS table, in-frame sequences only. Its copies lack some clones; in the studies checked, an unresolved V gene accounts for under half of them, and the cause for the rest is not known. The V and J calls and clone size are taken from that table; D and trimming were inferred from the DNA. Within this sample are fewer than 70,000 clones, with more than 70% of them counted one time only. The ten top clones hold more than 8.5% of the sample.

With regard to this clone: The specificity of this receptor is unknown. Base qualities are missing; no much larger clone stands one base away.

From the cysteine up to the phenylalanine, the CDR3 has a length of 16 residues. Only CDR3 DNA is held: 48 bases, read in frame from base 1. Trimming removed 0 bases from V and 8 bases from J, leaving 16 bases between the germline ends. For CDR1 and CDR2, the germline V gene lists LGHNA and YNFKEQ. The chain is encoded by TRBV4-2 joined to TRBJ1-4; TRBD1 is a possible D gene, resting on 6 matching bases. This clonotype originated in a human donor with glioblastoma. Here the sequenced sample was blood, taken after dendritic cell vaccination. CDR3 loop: CASSQDRGRGDEKLFF. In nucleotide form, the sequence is TGTGCCAGCAGCCAAGATCGAGGCAGGGGCGACGAAAAACTGTTTTTT.